A single sample is the source of the 4 T cell receptor beta chains below, sequenced in a study of T cell responses to AZD1222 COVID-19 vaccine. TCRdb's copy holds only in-frame clones and misses some; the assay was immunoSEQ multiplex PCR. The sample lists more than 95,000 clones; approximately 84% were seen once. The sequencing here drew on peripheral blood, taken on day 0 of AZD1222 vaccination. The receptors were sampled from an adult in good health.

The chain has TRBV7-2 and TRBJ2-7; 8 nucleotides agree with TRBD1. The trim removed 1 base at V and 2 bases at J, leaving 10 bases unmatched. Looked up from germline, CDR1 is SGHTA and CDR2 is FQGNSA. CDR3 size: 17 residues. CDR3 DNA sequence: TGTGCCAGCAGCTTAGGGGCAGGGGGCCCCATTACCTACGAGCAGTACTTC. This sequence encodes CASSLGAGGPITYEQYF.

The chain links TRBV28 to TRBJ2-7; no firm D call. The CDR3 length is 15 residues. The ends were cut back, 2 bases at V and 2 bases at J, with 13 bases in the middle. Looked up from germline, CDR1 is MDHEN and CDR2 is SYDVKM. The CDR3 here is CASSLNWVRPYEQYF. CDR3 nucleotide sequence: TGTGCCAGCAGTTTAAATTGGGTCAGACCCTACGAGCAGTACTTC.

V is TRBV30 and J is TRBJ2-7; 9 bases are a match to TRBD2. This CDR3 is 15 amino acids long. The J segment lost 4 bases and the V segment lost 0 bases, leaving 7 bases of the junction unmatched. The germline V gene has CDR1 GTSNPN and CDR2 SVGIG (reference sequence). The CDR3 reads CAWSVTAGGPYEQYF. CDR3 in DNA: TGTGCCTGGAGTGTAACGGCGGGGGGGCCGTACGAGCAGTACTTC.

There are a few counts of this clone. The chain couples TRBV3-1 (or the pseudogene TRBV3-2) to TRBJ1-3; perhaps TRBD1 as D (5 bases). The CDR3 runs to 19 residues. Between the trimmed V and J ends, which lost 2 bases and 0 bases, there was a span of 20 bases. Per germline, CDR1 LGHDT and CDR2 YNNKEL (reference sequence). The CDR3 is CASSQRPRDGDISGNTIYF. For the CDR3, the DNA is TGTGCCAGCAGCCAACGCCCTCGGGACGGTGACATCTCTGGAAACACCATATATTTT.